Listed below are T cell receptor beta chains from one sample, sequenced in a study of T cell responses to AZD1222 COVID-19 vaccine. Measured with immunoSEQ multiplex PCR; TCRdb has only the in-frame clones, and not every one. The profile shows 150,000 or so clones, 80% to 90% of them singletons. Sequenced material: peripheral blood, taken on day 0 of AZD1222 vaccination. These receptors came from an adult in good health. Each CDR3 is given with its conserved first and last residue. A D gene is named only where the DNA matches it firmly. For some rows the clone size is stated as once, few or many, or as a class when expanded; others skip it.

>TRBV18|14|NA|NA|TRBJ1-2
TGTGCCAGCTCACCACAAACTCGGGGAGATGGCTACACCTTC
CASSPQTRGDGYTF
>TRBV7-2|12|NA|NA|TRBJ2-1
TGTGCCAGCAGCTTAGCGTTGAATGAGCAGTTCTTC
CASSLALNEQFF
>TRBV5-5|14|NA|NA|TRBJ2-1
TGTGCCAGCAGCCACGGACAGCGATACAATGAGCAGTTCTTC
CASSHGQRYNEQFF
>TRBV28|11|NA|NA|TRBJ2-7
TGTGCCAGCAGTTTAGGGACATTCAAGTACTTC
CASSLGTFKYF
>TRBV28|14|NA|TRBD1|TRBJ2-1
TGTGCCAGCATACTGACAGGGGGATACAATGAGCAGTTCTTC
CASILTGGYNEQFF
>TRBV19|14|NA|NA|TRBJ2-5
TGTGCCAGTAGCCGCGGACAGCTGCAAGAGACCCAGTACTTC
CASSRGQLQETQYF
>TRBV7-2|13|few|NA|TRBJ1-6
TGTGCCAGCAGCTTAAGCTATAATTCACCCCTCCACTTT
CASSLSYNSPLHF
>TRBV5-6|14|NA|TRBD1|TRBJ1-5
TGTGCCAGCAGCTTCAGGGGGCAGGTTCAGCCCCAGCATTTT
CASSFRGQVQPQHF
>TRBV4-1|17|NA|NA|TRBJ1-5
TGCGCCAGCAGCCAAGATCCGGTAGGGATGGGAAATCAGCCCCAGCATTTT
CASSQDPVGMGNQPQHF
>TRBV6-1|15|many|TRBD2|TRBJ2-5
TGTGCCAGCAGTGAACTAGCGGGAGGGCAAGAGACCCAGTACTTC
CASSELAGGQETQYF
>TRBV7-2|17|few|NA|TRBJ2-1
TGTGCCAGCAGCTTAAGATTCGTATCTGGCGGATCGAATGAGCAGTTCTTC
CASSLRFVSGGSNEQFF
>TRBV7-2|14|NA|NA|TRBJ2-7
TGTGCCAGCAGTTCCGGGACTGGGGCCTCCGAGCAGTACTTC
CASSSGTGASEQYF
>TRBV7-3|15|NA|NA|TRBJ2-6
TGTGCCAGCAGCTTAGGAGTGGGCGGGGCCAACGTCCTGACTTTC
CASSLGVGGANVLTF
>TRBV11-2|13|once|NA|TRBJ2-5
TGTGCCAGCAGCCCTGCTGCGTTATGGACCCAGTACTTC
CASSPAALWTQYF
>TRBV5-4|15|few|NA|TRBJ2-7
TGTGCCAGCAGCTTGTACAGGGCCATCTCCTACGAGCAGTACTTC
CASSLYRAISYEQYF
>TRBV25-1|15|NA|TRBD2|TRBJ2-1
TGTGCCAGCAGTAAACCGGGACTAGCCTACAATGAGCAGTTCTTC
CASSKPGLAYNEQFF
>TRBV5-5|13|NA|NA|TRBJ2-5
TGTGCCAGCAGCTTGGGACGGTCCGAGACCCAGTACTTC
CASSLGRSETQYF
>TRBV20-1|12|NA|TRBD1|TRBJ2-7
TGCAGTGCCAGTAGACAGGGGCACGAGCAGTACTTC
CSASRQGHEQYF
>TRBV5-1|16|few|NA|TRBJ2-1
TGCGCCAGCAGCTTTAAGGACTCGGGCTCCTACAATGAGCAGTTCTTC
CASSFKDSGSYNEQFF
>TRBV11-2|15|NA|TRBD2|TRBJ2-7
TGTGCCAGCAGTCCAAGCTGGAGCGGGGGCTACGAGCAGTACTTC
CASSPSWSGGYEQYF
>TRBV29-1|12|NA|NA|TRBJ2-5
TGCAGCGCTGCAGGGGGGGGTGAGACCCAGTACTTC
CSAAGGGETQYF
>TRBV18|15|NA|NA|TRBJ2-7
TGTGCCAGCTCACCGTCCTTAGGAGGGGCTCCCGAGCAGTACTTC
CASSPSLGGAPEQYF
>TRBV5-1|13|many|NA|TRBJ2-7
TGCGCCAGCAGCTCGGCTGTGAGGAACGAGCAGTACTTC
CASSSAVRNEQYF
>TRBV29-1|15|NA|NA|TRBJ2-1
TGCAGCTTCGAGGGGCTAGCGAAATCCTACAATGAGCAGTTCTTC
CSFEGLAKSYNEQFF
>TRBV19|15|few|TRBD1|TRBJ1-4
TGTGCCAGTAGTATTCGGACAGGGGCGGATGAAAAACTGTTTTTT
CASSIRTGADEKLFF
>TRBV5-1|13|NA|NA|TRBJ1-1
TGCGCCAGCAGCTTGGACCAGAACACTGAAGCTTTCTTT
CASSLDQNTEAFF
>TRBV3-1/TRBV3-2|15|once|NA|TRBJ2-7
TGTGCCAGCAGCCAAGTTCCGACTTACACATACGAGCAGTACTTC
CASSQVPTYTYEQYF
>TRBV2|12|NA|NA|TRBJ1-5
TGTGCCAGCACCGGAGGGGCGCAGCCCCAGCATTTT
CASTGGAQPQHF
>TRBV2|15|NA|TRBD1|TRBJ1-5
TGTGCCAGCAGATCGGGACAGGGCAAAAATCAGCCCCAGCATTTT
CASRSGQGKNQPQHF
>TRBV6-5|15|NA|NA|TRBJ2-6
TGTGCCAGCAGTCCGATCGACTCTGGGGCCAACGTCCTGACTTTC
CASSPIDSGANVLTF
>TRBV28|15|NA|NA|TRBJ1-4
TGTGCCAGCAGTCCCGGTGACCGTTTGGTGGAAAAACTGTTTTTT
CASSPGDRLVEKLFF
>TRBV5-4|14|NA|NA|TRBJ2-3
TGTGCCAGCAGCTTGGCCGGGTCCGTCGATACGCAGTATTTT
CASSLAGSVDTQYF
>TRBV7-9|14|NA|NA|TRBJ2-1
TGTGCCAGCAGCTCGGTGGGAACCTACAATGAGCAGTTCTTC
CASSSVGTYNEQFF
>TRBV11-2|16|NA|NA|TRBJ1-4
TGTGCCAGCAGTCCAAGATGGGGTTCGACTAATGAAAAACTGTTTTTT
CASSPRWGSTNEKLFF
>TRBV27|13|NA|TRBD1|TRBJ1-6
TGTGCCAGCAGCCGACGGGACAGTTCACCCCTCCACTTT
CASSRRDSSPLHF
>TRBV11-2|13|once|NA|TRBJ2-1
TGTGCCAGCAGCTTGGTAGGCTACAATGAGCAGTTCTTC
CASSLVGYNEQFF
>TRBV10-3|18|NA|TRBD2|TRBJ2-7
TGTGCCATCAGTGAGTCGAAACCCGGGACTAGCGGGAAGTACGAGCAGTACTTC
CAISESKPGTSGKYEQYF
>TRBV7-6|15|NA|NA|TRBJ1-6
TGTGCCAGCAGCTTAGCGGGCAGGGAAGGGTCACCCCTCCACTTT
CASSLAGREGSPLHF
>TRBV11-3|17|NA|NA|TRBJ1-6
TGTGCCAGCAGCTCGCTAACAGGTCCCCAGGGTAATTCACCCCTCCACTTT
CASSSLTGPQGNSPLHF
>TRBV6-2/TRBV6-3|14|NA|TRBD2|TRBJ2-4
TGTGCCAGCAGTCAGCCGAGCGGGAGCAACATTCAGTACTTC
CASSQPSGSNIQYF
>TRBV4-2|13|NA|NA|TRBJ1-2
TGTGCCAGCAGCCAAGATCAGAGGGATGGCTACACCTTC
CASSQDQRDGYTF
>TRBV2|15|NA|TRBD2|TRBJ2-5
TGTGCCAGCAGATTAGCGGGAGGGCCAGTAGAGACCCAGTACTTC
CASRLAGGPVETQYF
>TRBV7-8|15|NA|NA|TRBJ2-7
TGTGCCAGCAGCTTATTTCTCAGTCACGACTACGAGCAGTACTTC
CASSLFLSHDYEQYF
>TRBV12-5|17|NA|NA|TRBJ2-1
TGTGCTAGTGGTTTGGTACTTTATGGCTATGGAGGGGATGAGCAGTTCTTC
CASGLVLYGYGGDEQFF
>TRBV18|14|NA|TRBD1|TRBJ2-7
TGTGCCAGCTCACCCGGGACAGGGGACTACGAGCAGTACTTC
CASSPGTGDYEQYF
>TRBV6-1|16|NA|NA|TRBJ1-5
TGTGCCAGCAGTGAAGCGGAAGGAATAGGCAATCAGCCCCAGCATTTT
CASSEAEGIGNQPQHF
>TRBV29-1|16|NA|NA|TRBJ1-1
TGCAGCGTTGAAGGGGTCGTGTCGGGCCAGCGAAAGGAAGCTTTCTTT
CSVEGVVSGQRKEAFF
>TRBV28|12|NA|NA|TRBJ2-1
TGTGCCAGCAGTTTATTAAGCTTTGAGCAGTTCTTC
CASSLLSFEQFF
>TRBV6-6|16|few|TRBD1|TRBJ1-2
TGTGCCAGCAGCCCCCTTGTAGGGGGCGAGCTCTATGGCTACACCTTC
CASSPLVGGELYGYTF